These 21 T cell receptor beta chains came from one sample sequenced in a study of cytomegalovirus exposure and HLA in healthy donors. 60 Vbeta and 13 Jbeta primers were used in PCR. The table came from immunoSEQ multiplex PCR; TCRdb's copy has only in-frame clones and leaves some out. The table has some 160,000 clones, about 72% seen once. The sample taken for sequencing was PBMCs. Receptors were obtained from a man aged 40-49 years in good health and CMV-seronegative.

The chain carries TRBV7-9 and TRBJ2-5; D uncertain. TRBJ2-7 explains the end of the DNA better; the J call may be wrong. This CDR3 is 13 amino acids long. From germline, CDR1 is SEHNR and CDR2 FQNEAQ (reference sequence). CDR3 sequence: CASSLRGSYEQYF. The CDR3 DNA reads TGTGCCAGCAGCTTACGAGGATCCTACGAGCAGTACTTC.

V usage is TRBV4-3 and J usage is TRBJ2-7; 9 nucleotides align to TRBD1. The junction had 6 bases not matched to a gene; V was cut back by 2 bases and J by 4 bases. Germline V gene data show CDR1 as LGHNA and CDR2 as YSLEER. CDR3 size: 15 residues. CDR3 loop: CASSQRTGEYYEQYF. The CDR3 DNA sequence: TGCGCCAGCAGCCAACGGACAGGGGAATATTACGAGCAGTACTTC.

The gene calls are TRBV5-4 and TRBJ2-7, with 8 nucleotides matching TRBD2. From germline, CDR1 is SGHNT and CDR2 YYREEE (reference sequence). V shed 3 bases, J shed 4 bases, and the junction held 9 bases outside the gene matches. This CDR3 is 15 amino acids long. In DNA, the CDR3 is TGTGCCAGCAGCTCGGAAAGCGGGGGATCTTACGAGCAGTACTTC. Translated, it gives CASSSESGGSYEQYF.

This rearrangement joins TRBV6-1 to TRBJ2-1, with TRBD1 as a possible D gene (6 bases). V lost 6 bases and J 15 bases, leaving 15 bases between the germline ends. CDR1 and CDR2 (germline): MNHNS, SASEGT. This CDR3 contains 11 residues. CDR3 in DNA: TGTGCCAGCAGGAACCAGGGGCGATGGTTCTTC. Translation gives CASRNQGRWFF.

This clone was counted between two and nine times. Written as DNA, the CDR3 is TGTGCCAGCAGCGTTTTCGCTGGGGCCAACGTCCTGACTTTC. Its protein product is CASSVFAGANVLTF. The chain combines TRBV9 with TRBJ2-6; D is undetermined. The CDR3 length is 14 residues. Trimming cost V 2 bases and J 2 bases, with 5 bases left between them. Germline CDR1 reads SGDLS; CDR2 reads YYNGEE. The full variable domain, its missing parts supplied by reference TRBV9 and TRBJ2-6, is DSGVTQTPKHLITATGQRVTLRCSPRSGDLSVYWYQQSLDQGLQFLIQYYNGEERAKGNILERFSAQQFPDLHSELNLSSLELGDSALYFCASSVFAGANVLTFGAGSRLTVL.

The rearrangement joins TRBV11-2 to TRBJ1-4; D is possibly TRBD1 (5 bases). The CDR3 runs 16 residues. The ends were cut back, 5 bases at V and 4 bases at J, with 17 bases in the middle. Germline V gene data show CDR1 as SGHAT and CDR2 as FQNNGV. For the CDR3, the DNA is TGTGCCAGCAGCCCCACCCCGGGACTGGGTAATGAAAAACTGTTTTTT. Its protein is CASSPTPGLGNEKLFF.

The chain joins TRBV15 to TRBJ1-2; 7 bases are shared with TRBD1. CDR3 length equals 15 residues. V was clipped by 6 bases and J by 0 bases; unmatched bases: 7. The V gene's germline CDR1 is LNHNV and CDR2 YYDKDF (reference sequence). CDR3 loop: CATSLGQSSNYGYTF. DNA of the CDR3: TGTGCCACCAGTTTGGGACAGTCTTCTAACTATGGCTACACCTTC.

The rearrangement uses TRBV7-9 and TRBJ2-3, with 7 positions matching TRBD2. Germline CDR1 and CDR2: SEHNR and FQNEAQ (reference sequence). The CDR3 totals 14 residues. The V gene end was trimmed by 5 bases and the J gene end by 3 bases; junction bases not matched to a gene: 5. The CDR3 spells CASSHRTRTDTQYF. The CDR3 DNA sequence: TGTGCCAGCAGCCATCGGACTAGAACAGATACGCAGTATTTT.

The chain uses TRBV2 and TRBJ1-2, with TRBD1 matching 10 bases. CDR1 is SNHLY, CDR2 FYNNEI, per germline. With V trimmed by 2 bases and J by 4 bases, 10 bases remained unmatched. The CDR3 length is 17 residues. In DNA form, the CDR3 reads TGTGCCAGCAGTGAAACAACCGGGACAGGGGCATCCTATGGCTACACCTTC. It is translated as CASSETTGTGASYGYTF. The full variable domain, in which reference TRBV2 and TRBJ1-2 provide the parts outside the CDR3, is EPEVTQTPSHQVTQMGQEVILRCVPISNHLYFYWYRQILGQKVEFLVSFYNNEISEKSEIFDDQFSVERPDGSNFTLKIRSTKLEDSAMYFCASSETTGTGASYGYTFGSGTRLTVV.

This chain connects TRBV27 to TRBJ2-7; 7 bases match TRBD1. The V gene's germline CDR1 is MNHEY and CDR2 SMNVEV (reference sequence). The CDR3 spans 13 residues. Trimming removed 5 bases from V and 0 bases from J; junction bases left unmatched: 1. This CDR3 is CASSRDSSYEQYF. For the CDR3, the DNA is TGTGCCAGCAGTAGGGACAGCTCCTACGAGCAGTACTTC.

This chain links TRBV5-1 with TRBJ2-7; TRBD2 agrees at 9 bases. CDR3 length equals 15 residues. Germline CDR1 SGHRS, CDR2 YFSETQ. Trimming took 6 bases from V and 5 from J; bases not matched to a gene: 12. The CDR3 is CASMGLAGVKHEQYF. The CDR3 DNA follows: TGCGCCAGCATGGGATTAGCGGGAGTTAAGCACGAGCAGTACTTC.

The V and J genes are TRBV5-1 and TRBJ2-3, with D unresolved. Germline assignment: CDR1 SGHRS and CDR2 YFSETQ. This CDR3 has 13 amino acids. V lost 2 bases to trimming and J lost 2 bases, with 6 bases between them. As DNA, the CDR3 is TGCGCCAGCAGCTTCCCGTACACAGATACGCAGTATTTT. Protein sequence: CASSFPYTDTQYF.

This clone appeared once. CDR3 DNA sequence: TGTGCCAGCAGCCCCAGGGGAGACAGCAATCAGCCCCAGCATTTT. It encodes CASSPRGDSNQPQHF. The chain couples TRBV6-5 to TRBJ1-5; weak D call: TRBD1 (6 bases). Germline V gene sequence: CDR1 MNHEY, CDR2 SVGAGI. This CDR3 comprises 15 residues. Trimming stripped 6 bases from V and 1 base from J, with 13 bases between.

This chain links TRBV7-3 with TRBJ2-2; the match to TRBD1 covers 7 bases. The trim removed 4 bases at V and 0 bases at J, leaving 5 bases unmatched. CDR1 and CDR2 from the germline V gene are SGHTA and FQGTGA. There are 16 residues in the CDR3. In DNA form, the CDR3 reads TGTGCCAGCAGCTCCTGGGACAGCGCGAACACCGGGGAGCTGTTTTTT. Encoded protein: CASSSWDSANTGELFF.

This chain uses TRBV7-3 with TRBJ2-1, with 8 bases matching TRBD1. This CDR3 is 14 amino acids long. CDR1 and CDR2 (germline): SGHTA, FQGTGA. J gave up 10 bases and V 4 bases, and 9 bases lay outside the gene matches. As DNA, the CDR3 is TGTGCCAGCAGCTCGGACAGGGCACCGGGAGAGCAGTTCTTC. Amino acids: CASSSDRAPGEQFF.

V and J are TRBV11-2 and TRBJ1-4; 9 bases are a match to TRBD1. This CDR3 has 14 residues. J was trimmed by 8 bases and V by 5 bases; bases with no gene match: 6. Germline-derived CDR1 and CDR2 are SGHAT and FQNNGV. The CDR3, as DNA: TGTGCCAGCAGCGCAGGGACAGGGAGGGAAAAACTGTTTTTT. Protein: CASSAGTGREKLFF.

V is TRBV7-2 and J is TRBJ2-7; D gene uncertain. Germline lookup yields CDR1 SGHTA and CDR2 FQGNSA. Trimming took off 5 bases at V and 0 bases at J, with 5 bases between the two ends. This CDR3 spans 12 amino acids. As DNA, the CDR3 is TGTGCCAGCAGCCCCCTCTCCTACGAGCAGTACTTC. Translated, it gives CASSPLSYEQYF.

Here the CDR3 reads CASSLAGDRGPPFEAFF. Here the CDR3 DNA reads TGTGCCAGCAGCTTGGCCGGAGACAGGGGGCCTCCCTTCGAAGCTTTCTTT. This sequence joins TRBV7-6 and TRBJ1-1; the match to TRBD1 covers 10 bases. Trimming at V came to 3 bases and at J to 8 bases, leaving 15 bases not matched to a gene. This CDR3 is built from 17 residues. Germline CDR1 SGHVS, CDR2 FNYEAQ.

This chain uses TRBV12-5 with TRBJ2-3, with 10 bases that match TRBD1. CDR3 size: 15 residues. The V gene end was trimmed by 5 bases and the J gene end by 1 base; junction bases not matched to a gene: 3. CDR1 and CDR2 from the germline V gene are LGHNT and FRNRAP. Here the CDR3 DNA reads TGTGCTAGTGGTACAGGGACAGGGGGCACAGATACGCAGTATTTT. This translates into CASGTGTGGTDTQYF.

V usage is TRBV9 and J usage is TRBJ2-7; D is ambiguous. The CDR3 has 15 residues. The germline V and J ends were trimmed by 0 bases and 6 bases, with 16 bases remaining between them. CDR1 SGDLS and CDR2 YYNGEE come from the germline V gene. CDR3: CASSVDGSSAVEQYF. Here the CDR3 DNA reads TGTGCCAGCAGCGTAGACGGTAGTTCGGCGGTCGAGCAGTACTTC.

This clone appeared a few times. J is TRBJ2-7 and V is TRBV6-5, with 7 bases identical to TRBD1. The V gene end was trimmed by 6 bases and the J gene end by 3 bases; junction bases not matched to a gene: 8. Germline V gene lookup returns CDR1 MNHEY and CDR2 SVGAGI. The CDR3 is made up of 14 amino acids. CDR3 coding DNA: TGTGCCAGCAGCCCCCGGGACAGAAACTACGAGCAGTACTTC. Amino acids: CASSPRDRNYEQYF.